A single sample is the source of the 22 T cell receptor beta chains below, sequenced in a study of shared clonotypes between healthy human individuals. Here immunoSEQ multiplex PCR was the method, and the copy in TCRdb shows in-frame clones only, minus some. Among over 2 million clones, around 93% were seen once, and the ten largest hold around 0.35%. The sequenced sample consisted of naive CD4+ T cells from PBMCs. Specified subset: CD45RA+ positively selected. Receptor source: a man between 18 and 35 years old in good health. Some clones in this sample may be carry-over from other donors' samples.

This clone was found once. CDR3 coding DNA: TGTGCCAGCAGCCGCGGAGCCGCGGGGGACATCAATGAGCAGTTCTTC. This gives the protein CASSRGAAGDINEQFF. The chain couples TRBV11-3 to TRBJ2-1; D might be TRBD2 (7 bases). The CDR3 contains 16 residues. CDR1 is SGHNT and CDR2 is YENEEA in the germline V gene. V was pared by 5 bases and J by 6 bases, with 20 bases between.

The chain couples TRBV7-6 to TRBJ2-3; 9 positions match TRBD2. Per germline, CDR1 SGHVS and CDR2 FNYEAQ. V lost 2 bases to trimming and J lost 2 bases; unmatched junction nucleotides: 5. The CDR3 is made up of 16 amino acids. CDR3 sequence reads: CASSLSVAGDTDTQYF. The CDR3 nucleotides are TGTGCCAGCAGCTTAAGCGTAGCGGGAGACACAGATACGCAGTATTTT.

The gene calls are TRBV11-2 and TRBJ2-5; D gene ambiguous. V gave up 4 bases and J gave up 5 bases, with 11 bases separating them. Germline CDR1 reads SGHAT; CDR2 reads FQNNGV. The CDR3 has 13 amino acids. The CDR3 is CASSSRNPETQYF. The DNA for the CDR3 is TGTGCCAGCAGCTCTAGGAATCCCGAGACCCAGTACTTC.

CDR3 sequence reads: CASSLILGSGGNGYTF. CDR3 nucleotides: TGTGCCAGCAGTTTAATTCTTGGGTCAGGGGGAAATGGCTACACCTTC. The rearrangement links TRBV28 to TRBJ1-2; 7 bases map to TRBD1. V shed 2 bases and J 6 bases; nucleotides not matched to a gene: 12. The CDR3 totals 16 residues. Germline CDR1 reads MDHEN; CDR2 reads SYDVKM.

This clone was seen once. The CDR3, as DNA: TGTGCCAGCTCTAACAGGGTGTTCACTGAAGCTTTCTTT. This translates into CASSNRVFTEAFF. The chain links TRBV25-1 to TRBJ1-1; possibly TRBD1 for D (6 bases). Trimming removed 8 bases at V and 4 bases at J, with 14 bases between. CDR1 and CDR2 from the germline V gene are MGHDK and SYGVNS. The CDR3 consists of 13 residues.

The chain carries TRBV14 and TRBJ2-7; no definite D call. Trimming took 4 bases from V and 2 from J, leaving 12 bases between them. Per the germline V gene, CDR1 is SGHDN and CDR2 is FVKESK. The CDR3 has 14 amino acids. This CDR3 is CASSPQKTTYEQYF. In DNA, the CDR3 is TGTGCCAGCAGCCCCCAGAAGACAACCTACGAGCAGTACTTC.

This chain's CDR3 is CASSTTGTTNEKLFF. In nucleotides, the CDR3 is TGTGCCAGTAGTACAACCGGGACTACAAATGAAAAACTGTTTTTT. V usage is TRBV19 and J usage is TRBJ1-4; weak D call: TRBD1 (5 bases). Germline V gene lookup returns CDR1 LNHDA and CDR2 SQIVND (reference sequence). The CDR3 contains 15 residues. Trimming shortened V by 4 bases and J by 5 bases, and 14 bases separated the two germline ends.

On this clone itself: Other nucleotide sequences in the sample specify the same CDR3. The rearrangement joins TRBV9 to TRBJ2-6; TRBD1 matches 7 bases. The CDR3 sequence is 15 residues long. CDR1 is SGDLS, CDR2 YYNGEE, per germline. J was trimmed by 1 base and V by 2 bases; bases with no gene match: 0. The CDR3 loop is CASSVRGSGANVLTF. CDR3 in DNA: TGTGCCAGCAGCGTCAGGGGGTCTGGGGCCAACGTCCTGACTTTC.

The chain joins TRBV27 to TRBJ2-7; D possibly corresponds to TRBD1 (6 bases). Trimming pared 6 bases from V and 5 bases from J, leaving 17 bases between. The CDR3 length is 14 residues. CDR1 and CDR2 from the germline V gene are MNHEY and SMNVEV (reference sequence). The CDR3 sequence: CASRPLDRNNEQYF. In DNA, the CDR3 is TGTGCCAGCAGGCCACTGGACAGAAACAACGAGCAGTACTTC.

V and J are TRBV6-5 and TRBJ1-5, with 7 bases that match TRBD1. The V and J ends lost 6 bases and 5 bases, in that order; junction bases with no gene match: 7. This CDR3 has 14 amino acids. Germline-derived CDR1 and CDR2 are MNHEY and SVGAGI. The CDR3 spells CASSPRGGDQPQHF. CDR3 nucleotide sequence: TGTGCCAGCAGCCCGAGAGGGGGCGATCAGCCCCAGCATTTT.

J is TRBJ1-2 and V is TRBV18, with D possibly matching TRBD1 (6 bases). V lost 1 base, J lost 0 bases, and 9 bases lay in between. The CDR3 length is 15 residues. The germline V gene encodes CDR1 KGHSH and CDR2 LQKENI. The CDR3 loop reads CASSPRQVSNYGYTF. The CDR3 DNA reads TGTGCCAGCTCACCACGACAGGTCTCTAACTATGGCTACACCTTC.

This clone was detected only once. The chain is built from TRBV6-1 and TRBJ1-2; 7 nucleotides align to TRBD1. The germline V gene encodes CDR1 MNHNS and CDR2 SASEGT. The CDR3 covers 15 residues. J gave up 5 bases and V 5 bases, and 11 bases lay outside the gene matches. CDR3 in amino acids: CASSLHRDSVYGYTF. The CDR3 DNA reads TGTGCCAGCAGTCTCCACAGGGACAGCGTATATGGCTACACCTTC.

This sequence joins TRBV18 and TRBJ2-1; 9 bases are a match to TRBD2. After removal of 3 bases from V and 8 bases from J, the junction contained 8 bases not matched to a gene. Per the germline V gene, CDR1 is KGHSH and CDR2 is LQKENI. The CDR3 has 15 amino acids. In nucleotides, the CDR3 is TGTGCCAGCTCACCCTATAGCGGGAGTAACGATGAGCAGTTCTTC. Translating it yields CASSPYSGSNDEQFF. The full variable domain, rest sourced from reference TRBV18 and TRBJ2-1, is NAGVMQNPRHLVRRRGQEARLRCSPMKGHSHVYWYRQLPEEGLKFMVYLQKENIIDESGMPKERFSAEFPKEGPSILRIQQVVRGDSAAYFCASSPYSGSNDEQFFGPGTRLTVL.

The rearrangement joins TRBV5-4 to TRBJ2-1; D may be TRBD2 (7 bases). Between the trimmed V and J ends, which lost 5 bases and 7 bases, there was a span of 19 bases. The germline CDR1 and CDR2 sequences are SGHNT and YYREEE (reference sequence). CDR3 length: 15 residues. DNA of the CDR3: TGTGCCAGCAGATATGGTGGGGGGGCGAGGAATGAGCAGTTCTTC. It yields the protein CASRYGGGARNEQFF.

V is TRBV5-4 and J is TRBJ1-2; 9 nucleotides match TRBD1. J gave up 0 bases and V 4 bases, and 13 bases lay outside the gene matches. Germline V lookup: CDR1 SGHNT, CDR2 YYREEE (reference sequence). The CDR3 length is 18 residues. The CDR3 loop is CASSGSGTGTLTNYGYTF. For the CDR3, the DNA is TGTGCCAGCAGCGGCTCCGGGACAGGGACTCTTACTAACTATGGCTACACCTTC. The full variable domain, in which reference TRBV5-4 and TRBJ1-2 provide the parts outside the CDR3, is ETGVTQSPTHLIKTRGQQVTLRCSSQSGHNTVSWYQQALGQGPQFIFQYYREEENGRGNFPPRFSGLQFPNYSSELNVNALELDDSALYLCASSGSGTGTLTNYGYTFGSGTRLTVV.

The V call is TRBV23-1, the J call TRBJ2-1; TRBD1 aligns across 7 bases. TRBV23-1 is known as an ORF, though its function is uncertain. The CDR3 runs 17 residues. The V gene end was trimmed by 4 bases and the J gene end by 0 bases; junction bases not matched to a gene: 9. CDR3: CASSPTRGQSSYNEQFF. As DNA, the CDR3 is TGCGCCAGCAGTCCCACGAGGGGGCAGAGCTCCTACAATGAGCAGTTCTTC.

The chain joins TRBV28 to TRBJ1-1; a possible D gene is TRBD1 (5 bases). Germline V CDR1 and CDR2: MDHEN, SYDVKM. Trimming took 3 bases from V and 5 from J, leaving 16 bases between them. The CDR3 has 15 residues. In nucleotides, the CDR3 is TGTGCCAGCAGTTTGGGGAGGAGCGGGGGAACTGAAGCTTTCTTT. Protein sequence: CASSLGRSGGTEAFF.

This chain uses TRBV5-1 with TRBJ2-2; a weak D match, TRBD2 (5 bases). The ends were cut back, 4 bases at V and 4 bases at J, with 20 bases in the middle. The CDR3 sequence is 17 residues long. Germline V gene lookup returns CDR1 SGHRS and CDR2 YFSETQ. The CDR3 DNA sequence: TGCGCCAGCAGCCCCGGTCCACCCGAGCGGTCCACCGGGGAGCTGTTTTTT. Encoded protein: CASSPGPPERSTGELFF. Combining the CDR3 with reference TRBV5-1 and TRBJ2-2 gives the whole variable domain KAGVTQTPRYLIKTRGQQVTLSCSPISGHRSVSWYQQTPGQGLQFLFEYFSETQRNKGNFPGRFSGRQFSNSRSEMNVSTLELGDSALYLCASSPGPPERSTGELFFGEGSRLTVL.

The chain links TRBV28 to TRBJ2-1; D unclear. This CDR3 has 15 amino acids. V gave up 2 bases and J gave up 10 bases, with 18 bases separating them. Germline loops: CDR1 MDHEN, CDR2 SYDVKM. CDR3 nucleotide sequence: TGTGCCAGCAGTTTAAATCCCTCCAAAGTACGAGAGCAGTTCTTC. It yields the protein CASSLNPSKVREQFF.

The genes are TRBV6-1 and TRBJ2-2, with 7 bases fitting TRBD2. With 11 bases clipped from V and 4 bases from J, the junction kept 13 bases outside the gene matches. The germline V gene has CDR1 MNHNS and CDR2 SASEGT. The CDR3 consists of 15 residues. CDR3 sequence (DNA): TGTGCCCATAACCCCCAAGGGAGGGCCACCGGGGAGCTGTTTTTT. As protein: CAHNPQGRATGELFF.

Comment on this clone: The same CDR3 also results from other DNA sequences found in this sample. This chain joins TRBV6-5 and TRBJ1-1; D is undetermined. This CDR3 is 13 amino acids long. The V end lost 6 bases, the J end lost 1 base, and 9 bases lay between the germline ends. Germline V gene lookup returns CDR1 MNHEY and CDR2 SVGAGI. CDR3 in DNA: TGTGCCAGCAGGAAGCGTGGGAACACTGAAGCTTTCTTT. Residues: CASRKRGNTEAFF.

The chain employs TRBV28 and TRBJ2-3; D might be TRBD1 or TRBD2, each matching 5 bases. The CDR3 loop spans 18 amino acids. Germline CDR1 MDHEN, CDR2 SYDVKM. Trimming took off 4 bases at V and 10 bases at J, with 30 bases between the two ends. CDR3: CASSSAGAGEDSNGAQYF. DNA for the CDR3: TGTGCCAGCAGTTCCGCTGGGGCGGGTGAGGATTCCAATGGGGCGCAGTATTTT.